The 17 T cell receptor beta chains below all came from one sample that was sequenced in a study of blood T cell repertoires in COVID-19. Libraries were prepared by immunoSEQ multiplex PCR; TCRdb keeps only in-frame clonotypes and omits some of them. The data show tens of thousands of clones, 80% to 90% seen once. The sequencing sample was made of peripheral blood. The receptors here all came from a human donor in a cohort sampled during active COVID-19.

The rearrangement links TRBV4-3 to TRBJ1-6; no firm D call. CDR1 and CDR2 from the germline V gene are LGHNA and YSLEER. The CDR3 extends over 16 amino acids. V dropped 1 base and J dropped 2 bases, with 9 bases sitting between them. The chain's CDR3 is CASSQALIAYNSPLHF. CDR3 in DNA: TGCGCCAGCAGCCAAGCTCTCATAGCCTATAATTCACCCCTCCACTTT.

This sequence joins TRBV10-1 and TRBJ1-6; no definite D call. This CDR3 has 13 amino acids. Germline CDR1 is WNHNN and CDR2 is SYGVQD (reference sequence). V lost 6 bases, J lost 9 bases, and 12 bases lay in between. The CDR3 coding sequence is TGCGCCAGCAGGAGGGCAGTTGGTTCACCCCTCCACTTT. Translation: CASRRAVGSPLHF.

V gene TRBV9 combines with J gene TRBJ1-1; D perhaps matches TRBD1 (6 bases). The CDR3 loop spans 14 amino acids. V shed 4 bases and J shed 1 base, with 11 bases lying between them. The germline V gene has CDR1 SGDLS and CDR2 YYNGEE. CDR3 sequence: CASSQQTGNTEAFF. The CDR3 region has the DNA TGTGCCAGCAGCCAACAGACAGGGAACACTGAAGCTTTCTTT. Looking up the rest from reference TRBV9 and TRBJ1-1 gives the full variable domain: DSGVTQTPKHLITATGQRVTLRCSPRSGDLSVYWYQQSLDQGLQFLIQYYNGEERAKGNILERFSAQQFPDLHSELNLSSLELGDSALYFCASSQQTGNTEAFFGQGTRLTVV.

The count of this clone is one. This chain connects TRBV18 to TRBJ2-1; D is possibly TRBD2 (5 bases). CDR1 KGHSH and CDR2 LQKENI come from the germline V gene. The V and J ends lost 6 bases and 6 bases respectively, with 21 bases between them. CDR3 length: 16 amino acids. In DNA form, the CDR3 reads TGTGCCAGCTCCGGCTTAGCGAAACGCTTCGCCAATGAGCAGTTCTTC. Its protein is CASSGLAKRFANEQFF.

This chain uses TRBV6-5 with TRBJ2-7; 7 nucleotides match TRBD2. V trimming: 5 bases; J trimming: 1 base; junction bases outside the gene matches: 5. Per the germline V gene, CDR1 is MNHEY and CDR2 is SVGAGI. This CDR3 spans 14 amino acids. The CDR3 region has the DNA TGTGCCAGCAGTACTAGCGCCTGGTCCTACGAGCAGTACTTC. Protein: CASSTSAWSYEQYF.

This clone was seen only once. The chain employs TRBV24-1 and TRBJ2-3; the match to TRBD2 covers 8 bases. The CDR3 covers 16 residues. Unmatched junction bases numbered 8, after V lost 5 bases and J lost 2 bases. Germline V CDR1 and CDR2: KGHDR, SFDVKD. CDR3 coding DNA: TGTGCCACCAGTGGTCTCGGCGGGAGGAACACAGATACGCAGTATTTT. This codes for CATSGLGGRNTDTQYF.

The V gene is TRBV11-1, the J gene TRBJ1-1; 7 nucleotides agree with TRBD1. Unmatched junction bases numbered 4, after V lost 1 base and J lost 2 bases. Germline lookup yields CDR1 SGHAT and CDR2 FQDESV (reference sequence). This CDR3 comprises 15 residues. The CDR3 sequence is CASSLGDRANTEAFF. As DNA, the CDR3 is TGTGCCAGCAGCTTAGGTGACAGGGCTAACACTGAAGCTTTCTTT.

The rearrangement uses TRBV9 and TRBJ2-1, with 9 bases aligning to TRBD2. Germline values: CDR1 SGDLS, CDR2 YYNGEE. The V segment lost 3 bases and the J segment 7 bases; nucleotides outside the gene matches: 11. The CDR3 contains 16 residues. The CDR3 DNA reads TGTGCCAGCAGCGCCCCGGTTAGCGGGAGTAAAAATGAGCAGTTCTTC. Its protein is CASSAPVSGSKNEQFF.

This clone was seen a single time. CDR3 region: CASSLSFGFSYEQYF. The CDR3 DNA reads TGTGCCAGCAGTTTATCTTTCGGGTTTTCCTACGAGCAGTACTTC. The gene calls are TRBV27 and TRBJ2-7; no definite D call. The V and J ends lost 0 bases and 1 base respectively, with 10 bases between them. This CDR3 contains 15 residues. Germline V CDR1 and CDR2: MNHEY, SMNVEV (reference sequence).

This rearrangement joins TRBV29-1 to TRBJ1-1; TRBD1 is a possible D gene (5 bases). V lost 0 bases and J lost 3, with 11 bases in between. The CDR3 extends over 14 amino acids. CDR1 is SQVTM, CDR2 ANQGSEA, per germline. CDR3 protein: CSVEDSPGYTEAFF. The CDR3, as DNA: TGCAGCGTTGAAGATAGTCCAGGGTACACTGAAGCTTTCTTT.

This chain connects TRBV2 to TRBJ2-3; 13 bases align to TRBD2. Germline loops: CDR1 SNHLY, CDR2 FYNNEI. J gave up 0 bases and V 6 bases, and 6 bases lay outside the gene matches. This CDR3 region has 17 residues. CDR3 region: CASSETSGGYSTDTQYF. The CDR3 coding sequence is TGTGCCAGCAGCGAGACTAGCGGGGGGTATAGCACAGATACGCAGTATTTT.

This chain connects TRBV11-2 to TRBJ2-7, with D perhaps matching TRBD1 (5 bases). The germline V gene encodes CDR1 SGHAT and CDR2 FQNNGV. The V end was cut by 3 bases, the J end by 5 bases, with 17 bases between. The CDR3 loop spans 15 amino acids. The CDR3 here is CASSFPGGEGDEQYF. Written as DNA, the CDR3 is TGTGCCAGCAGCTTCCCGGGTGGCGAAGGGGACGAGCAGTACTTC.

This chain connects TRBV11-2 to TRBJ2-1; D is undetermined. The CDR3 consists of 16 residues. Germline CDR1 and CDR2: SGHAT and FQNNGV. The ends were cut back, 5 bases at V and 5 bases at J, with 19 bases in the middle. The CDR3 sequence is CASSAPARATNNEQFF. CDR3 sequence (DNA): TGTGCCAGCAGCGCGCCCGCTAGAGCTACTAACAATGAGCAGTTCTTC.

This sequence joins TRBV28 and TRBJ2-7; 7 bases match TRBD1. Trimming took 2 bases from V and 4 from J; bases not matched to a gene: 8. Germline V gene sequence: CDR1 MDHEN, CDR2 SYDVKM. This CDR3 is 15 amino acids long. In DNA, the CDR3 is TGTGCCAGCAGTTTAGCCCCTAGACAGGGTTACGAGCAGTACTTC. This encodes CASSLAPRQGYEQYF.

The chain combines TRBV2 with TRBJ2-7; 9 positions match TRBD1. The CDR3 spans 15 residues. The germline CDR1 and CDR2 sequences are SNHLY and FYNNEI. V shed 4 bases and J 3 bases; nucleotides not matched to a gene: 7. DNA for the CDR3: TGTGCCAGCAGTGGGGGGACAGGGCCCTACTACGAGCAGTACTTC. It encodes CASSGGTGPYYEQYF. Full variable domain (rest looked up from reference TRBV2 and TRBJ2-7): EPEVTQTPSHQVTQMGQEVILRCVPISNHLYFYWYRQILGQKVEFLVSFYNNEISEKSEIFDDQFSVERPDGSNFTLKIRSTKLEDSAMYFCASSGGTGPYYEQYFGPGTRLTVT.

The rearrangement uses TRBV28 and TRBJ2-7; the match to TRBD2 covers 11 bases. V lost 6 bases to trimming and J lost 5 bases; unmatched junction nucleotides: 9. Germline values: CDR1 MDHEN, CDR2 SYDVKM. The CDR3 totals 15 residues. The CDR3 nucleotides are TGTGCCAGCAGCTTTTTCCTAGCGGGAGGAAACGAGCAGTACTTC. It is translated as CASSFFLAGGNEQYF.

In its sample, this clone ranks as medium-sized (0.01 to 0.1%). CDR3 sequence reads: CASSQGPVQGTYGYTF. The CDR3 DNA reads TGTGCCAGCAGCCAAGGACCGGTACAGGGGACCTATGGCTACACCTTC. The rearrangement joins TRBV3-1 (or the pseudogene TRBV3-2) to TRBJ1-2; 7 nucleotides line up with TRBD1. This CDR3 contains 16 residues. The J segment lost 4 bases and the V segment lost 1 base, leaving 9 bases of the junction unmatched. Germline CDR1 and CDR2: LGHDT and YNNKEL (reference sequence).